This paragraph reports one T cell receptor (beta chain). The data are from a study of blood T cells in healthy people across ages. Through a sample-barcoded 5' primer and a J-beta primer mix, a second PCR was run for 7 to 11 cycles. TCRdb itself ran the 5' RACE reads through MiXCR, one entry per CDR3 protein. Altogether about 640,000 distinct CDR3 sequences are present, about 28% being singletons, with the ten largest covering approximately 14%. V was clipped by 4 bases and J by 1 base; unmatched bases: 10. Per germline, CDR1 MNHEY and CDR2 SMNVEV (reference sequence). The CDR3 has 17 residues. Individuals who donated were healthy Caucasians from Russia aged about 6 to 95. Every sample gave at least 5.5 micrograms of total RNA when it was extracted.

This TCR was sampled from a woman older than 75 in good health. The source material was blood. J is TRBJ2-3 and V is TRBV27, with 8 positions matching TRBD2. CDR3 residues: CASSSYKTSERTDTQYF. The CDR3, as DNA: TGTGCCAGCAGTTCCTACAAGACTAGCGAGCGCACAGATACGCAGTATTTT.